The 29 T cell receptor beta chains in this list originate from one sample, sequenced in a study of blood T cells in healthy people across ages. The use of a sample-barcoded 5' primer and a J-beta primer mix characterized a second PCR of roughly 6 to 11 cycles. Via MiXCR, TCRdb re-called the 5' RACE reads, giving one row per CDR3 protein. The sample lists nearly 800,000 distinct CDR3 sequences, roughly three fifths occurring once. Sequencing input: blood. The receptor set was obtained from a man aged 35-49 years in good health.

This clonotype was picked up one time. The CDR3 bases are TGTGCCAGCAGTTACCAGGGTAGTAAGACCCAGTACTTC. Amino acid sequence: CASSYQGSKTQYF. The chain couples TRBV2 to TRBJ2-5; perhaps TRBD1 as D (5 bases). The CDR3 runs 13 residues. V dropped 5 bases and J dropped 6 bases, with 13 bases sitting between them. Germline V gene data show CDR1 as SNHLY and CDR2 as FYNNEI.

This clonotype came up a few times. One base away lies a much larger clone, so this may be a sequencing read error. The chain joins TRBV9 to TRBJ2-5, with 11 bases aligning to TRBD2. The CDR3 consists of 16 residues. From germline, CDR1 is SGDLS and CDR2 YYNGEE. Trimming at V came to 4 bases and at J to 5 bases, leaving 10 bases not matched to a gene. CDR3 bases: TGTGCCAGCAGCCCGTCTAGCGGGGGGACCCAGGAGACCCAGTACTTC. It is translated as CASSPSSGGTQETQYF.

The chain has TRBV2 and TRBJ1-1; 8 positions agree with TRBD1. V gave up 6 bases and J gave up 5 bases; unmatched junction bases: 5. The germline gives CDR1 SNHLY, CDR2 FYNNEI. The CDR3 sequence is 13 residues long. The CDR3 DNA sequence: TGTGCCAGCAGAGCAGGGGGCGAAACTGAAGCTTTCTTT. As protein: CASRAGGETEAFF.

As regards this clonotype: A junction end diverges from the germline sequence, so it may reflect a read error. The V and J genes are TRBV28 and TRBJ2-2; TRBD1 or TRBD2 may be the D gene (5 bases each). CDR3 length: 17 amino acids. From germline, CDR1 is MDHEN and CDR2 SYDVKM. In nucleotides, the CDR3 is TGCGCCAGCAGTTTATCAGGGACGGCTATGAACACCGGGGAGCTGTTTTTT. Protein product: CASSLSGTAMNTGELFF. The full variable domain, its missing parts supplied by reference TRBV28 and TRBJ2-2, is DVKVTQSSRYLVKRTGEKVFLECVQDMDHENMFWYRQDPGLGLRLIYFSYDVKMKEKGDIPEGYSVSREKKERFSLILESASTNQTSMYLCASSLSGTAMNTGELFFGEGSRLTVL.

Only a few counts were recorded for this clonotype. V usage is TRBV3-1 and J usage is TRBJ2-3; TRBD1 might be the D (6 bases). The V and J ends lost 5 bases and 2 bases respectively, with 14 bases between them. The CDR3 is made up of 15 amino acids. Per germline, CDR1 LGHDT and CDR2 YNNKEL (reference sequence). The CDR3 DNA is TGTGCCAGCAGCGGAGGTACAGGGTTCACAGATACGCAGTATTTT. It specifies CASSGGTGFTDTQYF.

The chain couples TRBV20-1 to TRBJ2-5; a weak D match, TRBD1 (6 bases). The V end lost 2 bases, the J end lost 5 bases, and 12 bases lay between the germline ends. CDR3 length equals 13 residues. Looked up from germline, CDR1 is DFQATT and CDR2 is SNEGSKA (reference sequence). CDR3 in amino acids: CSARPRGIETQYF. For the CDR3, the DNA is TGCAGTGCTAGACCCAGGGGAATCGAGACCCAGTACTTC.

The chain recombines TRBV5-1 with TRBJ2-4; no reliable D call. The CDR3 totals 14 residues. CDR1 and CDR2 from the germline V gene are SGHRS and YFSETQ. Trimming pared 6 bases from V and 3 bases from J, leaving 13 bases between. As DNA, the CDR3 is TGCGCCAGCATCGCCCTAAGTGGCAAAAACATTCAGTACTTC. Translation: CASIALSGKNIQYF.

The chain couples TRBV5-1 to TRBJ2-7; no clear D gene. CDR1 is SGHRS, CDR2 YFSETQ, per germline. The CDR3 is 13 amino acids. With 4 bases removed from V and 6 bases from J, the gap between germline ends came to 14 bases. For the CDR3, the DNA is TGCGCCAGCAGCCAAGACTCTTCTCCCGAGCAGTACTTC. As protein: CASSQDSSPEQYF.

The genes are TRBV29-1 and TRBJ2-1; TRBD2 matches at 8 bases. This CDR3 comprises 13 residues. J lost 9 bases, V lost 5 bases, and 9 bases had no gene match. The germline V gene has CDR1 SQVTM and CDR2 ANQGSEA. The CDR3 protein is CSVQAGVGSEQFF. The CDR3 DNA reads TGCAGCGTTCAAGCGGGAGTTGGGAGTGAGCAGTTCTTC.

This clonotype has a handful of counts. The chain links TRBV28 to TRBJ2-1; TRBD2 aligns across 15 bases. Unmatched junction bases numbered 15, after V lost 3 bases and J lost 6 bases. The CDR3 totals 20 residues. Per germline, CDR1 MDHEN and CDR2 SYDVKM. CDR3 bases: TGTGCCAGCAGTTTGTTTTCGGGGACTAGCGGGAGGTTCGTACGCAATGAGCAGTTCTTC. Translating gives CASSLFSGTSGRFVRNEQFF. The full variable domain, its missing parts supplied by reference TRBV28 and TRBJ2-1, is DVKVTQSSRYLVKRTGEKVFLECVQDMDHENMFWYRQDPGLGLRLIYFSYDVKMKEKGDIPEGYSVSREKKERFSLILESASTNQTSMYLCASSLFSGTSGRFVRNEQFFGPGTRLTVL.

CDR3 coding DNA: TGCAGCGTTGAAAATTCGATCGGGGCCGAGTACCAAGAGACCCAGTACTTC. Translation gives CSVENSIGAEYQETQYF. The V and J genes are TRBV29-1 and TRBJ2-5, with D perhaps given as TRBD1 or TRBD2 (5 bases each). The CDR3 runs to 17 residues. V was trimmed by 2 bases and J by 0 bases, leaving 19 bases between them. Per germline, CDR1 SQVTM and CDR2 ANQGSEA.

About this clonotype itself: A read error may produce the germline difference seen at one junction end. The chain has TRBV5-1 and TRBJ1-2; D might be TRBD1 (5 bases). Germline V gene sequence: CDR1 SGHRS, CDR2 YFSETQ. This CDR3 contains 16 residues. CDR3: CASSFGDSLTNYGCTF. The CDR3 bases are TGCGCCAGCAGCTTTGGAGACAGCCTCACTAACTATGGCTGCACCTTC.

This clonotype has a handful of counts. The rearrangement joins TRBV29-1 to TRBJ2-5; 8 positions agree with TRBD1. The end of the DNA aligns better with TRBJ2-7, so the J call may be wrong. The CDR3 spans 13 residues. Germline lookup yields CDR1 SQVTM and CDR2 ANQGSEA. CDR3 protein: CSVNRGSGYEQYF. The CDR3 bases are TGCAGCGTGAACAGGGGGTCAGGTTACGAGCAGTACTTC.

This clonotype was found a few times. The CDR3 nucleotides read TGTGCCAGCAGAACCAGGGGCTCTGGGGCCAACGTCCTGACTTTC. Protein product: CASRTRGSGANVLTF. This chain joins TRBV6-5 and TRBJ2-6; a possible D gene is TRBD1 (6 bases). Looked up from germline, CDR1 is MNHEY and CDR2 is SVGAGI. The CDR3 is 15 amino acids. The ends were cut back, 6 bases at V and 0 bases at J, with 9 bases in the middle.

The J gene is TRBJ2-3, the V gene TRBV6-5; D uncertain. There are 14 residues in the CDR3. The germline V gene encodes CDR1 MNHEY and CDR2 SVGAGI. Trimming pared 2 bases from V and 7 bases from J, leaving 13 bases between. CDR3 amino acids: CASSYAYSSNTQYF. CDR3 sequence (DNA): TGTGCCAGCAGTTACGCGTATTCTTCCAATACGCAGTATTTT.

The J gene is TRBJ1-2, the V gene TRBV20-1, with D tentatively TRBD1 (5 bases). CDR3 size: 14 residues. Germline CDR1 reads DFQATT; CDR2 reads SNEGSKA (reference sequence). V dropped 2 bases and J dropped 5 bases, with 15 bases sitting between them. CDR3 coding DNA: TGCAGTGCTAGATTCCTTGGGGGGGTTTATGGCTACACCTTC. It translates to CSARFLGGVYGYTF.

On this clonotype itself: Compared with germline, one end of the junction differs, possibly owing to a read error. The genes are TRBV20-1 and TRBJ2-1, with 8 bases identical to TRBD2. Germline V gene sequence: CDR1 DFQATT, CDR2 SNEGSKA (reference sequence). The length of the CDR3 is 16 residues. CDR3 protein: CSARGREGPSYDEQFF. CDR3 nucleotide sequence: TGCAGTGCTAGAGGACGGGAGGGCCCCTCCTACGATGAGCAGTTCTTC.

This clonotype was picked up a small number of times. This chain links TRBV7-2 with TRBJ2-7; D unresolved. Germline CDR1 and CDR2: SGHTA and FQGNSA. The V and J ends lost 1 base and 6 bases respectively, with 16 bases between them. There are 15 residues in the CDR3. CDR3 loop: CASSLGPDFRSEQYF. The DNA for the CDR3 is TGTGCCAGCAGCTTAGGGCCCGACTTTCGATCCGAGCAGTACTTC.

The J gene is TRBJ1-6, the V gene TRBV15; D may be TRBD1 (5 bases). CDR3 length: 16 amino acids. With 0 bases removed from V and 7 bases from J, the gap between germline ends came to 13 bases. Germline lookup yields CDR1 LNHNV and CDR2 YYDKDF (reference sequence). Written as DNA, the CDR3 is TGTGCCACCAGCAGAGATCCGGACATCTGGAATTCACCCCTCCACTTT. Its translation: CATSRDPDIWNSPLHF.

The table lists this clonotype with many counts. This chain uses TRBV12-3 or TRBV12-4 with TRBJ2-3; TRBD1 matches at 10 bases. The trim removed 6 bases at V and 8 bases at J, leaving 14 bases unmatched. The CDR3 is made up of 16 amino acids. CDR3 in DNA: TGTGCCAGCAGCCCTATACCGGGGACAGGGGCGAGTACGCAGTATTTT. Protein: CASSPIPGTGASTQYF.

The rearrangement uses TRBV28 and TRBJ2-1; D might be TRBD1 (6 bases). The closer fit of TRBJ2-7 to the DNA end suggests the J call may be wrong. In germline, CDR1 is MDHEN, CDR2 SYDVKM. The length of the CDR3 is 15 residues. The CDR3 region has the DNA TGTGCCAGCAGGAATGGACAGTTGACTTACAATGAGCAGTACTTC. Translated, it gives CASRNGQLTYNEQYF.

The V gene is TRBV20-1, the J gene TRBJ2-3; D unclear. Trimming pared 3 bases from V and 0 bases from J, leaving 13 bases between. Germline loops: CDR1 DFQATT, CDR2 SNEGSKA (reference sequence). This CDR3 comprises 15 residues. The chain's CDR3 is CSASPRGRSTDTQYF. CDR3 bases: TGCAGTGCTAGCCCCCGCGGCCGAAGCACAGATACGCAGTATTTT.

The genes are TRBV6-6 and TRBJ2-2; D not resolved. Between the trimmed V and J ends, which lost 6 bases and 4 bases, there was a span of 6 bases. The CDR3 consists of 12 residues. From germline, CDR1 is MNHNY and CDR2 SVGAGI (reference sequence). CDR3 loop: CASRTFTGELFF. The CDR3 nucleotides are TGTGCCAGCAGAACTTTCACCGGGGAGCTGTTTTTT.

The chain joins TRBV25-1 to TRBJ1-5; 7 nucleotides line up with TRBD1. With V trimmed by 4 bases and J by 3 bases, 3 bases remained unmatched. Germline CDR1 and CDR2: MGHDK and SYGVNS. This CDR3 spans 14 amino acids. The CDR3 reads CASSGTGDNQPQHF. As DNA, the CDR3 is TGTGCCAGCAGTGGCACAGGGGACAATCAGCCCCAGCATTTT.

The chain has TRBV29-1 and TRBJ1-5, with no clear D. There are 14 residues in the CDR3. The germline V and J ends were trimmed by 6 bases and 2 bases, with 14 bases remaining between them. Per germline, CDR1 SQVTM and CDR2 ANQGSEA. DNA of the CDR3: TGCAGCGTCGGGCCCGGGTACGGCAATCAGCCCCAGCATTTT. Protein sequence: CSVGPGYGNQPQHF.

This clonotype was seen at least ten times. The chain couples TRBV4-3 to TRBJ2-3, with a possible D match to TRBD2 (6 bases). V was cut by 1 base and J by 2 bases, with 28 bases left in between. This CDR3 comprises 21 residues. CDR1 and CDR2 (germline): LGHNA, YSLEER. For the CDR3, the DNA is TGCGCCAGCAGCCAAGCTCATCCTGTCCCTCCGCTAGCGCCCATCACAGATACGCAGTATTTT. Translated: CASSQAHPVPPLAPITDTQYF.

This clonotype was observed once. V is TRBV28 and J is TRBJ2-5; TRBD2 agrees at 14 bases. The V and J ends lost 8 bases and 5 bases, in that order; junction bases with no gene match: 4. The germline V gene has CDR1 MDHEN and CDR2 SYDVKM. The CDR3 contains 14 residues. The CDR3 region is CASGTSGSGETQYF. The CDR3 DNA sequence: TGTGCCAGCGGGACTAGCGGGAGTGGTGAGACCCAGTACTTC. Together with reference TRBV28 and TRBJ2-5, the CDR3 gives the full variable domain: DVKVTQSSRYLVKRTGEKVFLECVQDMDHENMFWYRQDPGLGLRLIYFSYDVKMKEKGDIPEGYSVSREKKERFSLILESASTNQTSMYLCASGTSGSGETQYFGPGTRLLVL.

V and J are TRBV12-3 or TRBV12-4 and TRBJ2-1, with D hard to call. Trimming took off 3 bases at V and 9 bases at J, with 15 bases between the two ends. The CDR3 has 14 amino acids. The CDR3 region is CASSLERKGGEQFF. The CDR3 DNA sequence: TGTGCCAGCAGTTTGGAACGAAAGGGCGGTGAGCAGTTCTTC.

This clonotype was seen a handful of times. The rearrangement links TRBV9 to TRBJ2-3, with D maybe TRBD2 (5 bases). V was cut by 2 bases and J by 9 bases, with 10 bases left in between. The germline V gene encodes CDR1 SGDLS and CDR2 YYNGEE. The CDR3 consists of 12 residues. CDR3 DNA sequence: TGTGCCAGCAGCGTGAGCGGTGGAACGCAGTATTTT. It is translated as CASSVSGGTQYF.